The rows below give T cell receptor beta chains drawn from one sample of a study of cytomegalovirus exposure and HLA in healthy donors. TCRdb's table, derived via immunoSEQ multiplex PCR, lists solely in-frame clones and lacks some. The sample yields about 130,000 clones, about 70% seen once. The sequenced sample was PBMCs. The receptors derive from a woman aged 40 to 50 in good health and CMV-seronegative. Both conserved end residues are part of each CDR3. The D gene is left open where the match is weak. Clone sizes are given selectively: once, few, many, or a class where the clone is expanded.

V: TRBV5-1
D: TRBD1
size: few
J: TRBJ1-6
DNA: TGCGCCAGCAGCCGGGCGACAGGGCGGGGTTCACCCCTCCACTTT
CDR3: CASSRATGRGSPLHF

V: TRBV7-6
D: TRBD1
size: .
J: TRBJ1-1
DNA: TGTGCCAGCAGCGTCACAGGGGGCATGAACACTGAAGCTTTCTTT
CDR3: CASSVTGGMNTEAFF

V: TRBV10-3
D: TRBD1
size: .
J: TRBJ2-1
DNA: TGTGCCATCAGTGAGGGACAGGGGAAGAATGAGCAGTTCTTC
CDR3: CAISEGQGKNEQFF

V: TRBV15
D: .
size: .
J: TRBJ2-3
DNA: TGTGCCACCAGCATGACCCTGACAGTGCCGTCGCCCACAGATACGCAGTATTTT
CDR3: CATSMTLTVPSPTDTQYF

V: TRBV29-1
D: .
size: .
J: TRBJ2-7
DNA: TGCAGCGTTGAGATTCCAGGGGACTACCCCTACGAGCAGTACTTC
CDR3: CSVEIPGDYPYEQYF

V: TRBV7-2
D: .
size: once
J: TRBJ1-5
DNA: TGTGCCAGCAGCTTACGGGGAAGTAGCAATCAGCCCCAGCATTTT
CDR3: CASSLRGSSNQPQHF

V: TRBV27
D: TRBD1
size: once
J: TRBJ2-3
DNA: TGTGCCAGCAGTTACCTCGTGGGACAGCCAGATACGCAGTATTTT
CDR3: CASSYLVGQPDTQYF

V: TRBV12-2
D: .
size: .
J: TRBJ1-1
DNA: TGTGCAAGTCGCCCCGGGACAGAGTGGGAAAAAACTGAAGCTTTCTTT
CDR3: CASRPGTEWEKTEAFF

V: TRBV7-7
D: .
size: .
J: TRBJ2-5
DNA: TGTGCCAGCAGCAAGGACAGTACTGAAGAGACCCAGTACTTC
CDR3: CASSKDSTEETQYF

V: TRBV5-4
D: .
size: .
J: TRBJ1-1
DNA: TGTGCCAGCAGAGAGGGGAGTGGGGACAAAGCTTTCTTT
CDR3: CASREGSGDKAFF

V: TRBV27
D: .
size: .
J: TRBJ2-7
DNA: TGTGCCAGCAGTTTATCGGGGCGGTACTACGAGCAGTACTTC
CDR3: CASSLSGRYYEQYF

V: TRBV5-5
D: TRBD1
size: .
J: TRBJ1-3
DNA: TGTGCCAGCAGCTTGACAGGGGGCTTAGATGGAAACACCATATATTTT
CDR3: CASSLTGGLDGNTIYF

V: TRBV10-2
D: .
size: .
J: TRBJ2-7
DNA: TGCGCCAGCAGTGAAGTGGACAGATACGAGCAGTACTTC
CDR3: CASSEVDRYEQYF

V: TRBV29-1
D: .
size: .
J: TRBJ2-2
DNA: TGCAGCGTTGGAGGTGGCCAGGGTTGGGACACCGGGGAGCTGTTTTTT
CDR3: CSVGGGQGWDTGELFF

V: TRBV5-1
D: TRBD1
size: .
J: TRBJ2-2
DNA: TGCGCCAGCAGCTTGGCGACAGGGGCCGGGGAGCTGTTTTTT
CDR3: CASSLATGAGELFF

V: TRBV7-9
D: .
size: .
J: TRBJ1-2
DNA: TGTGCCAGCAGCCAGGGTGGGAACTGGAATGGCTACACCTTC
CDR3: CASSQGGNWNGYTF

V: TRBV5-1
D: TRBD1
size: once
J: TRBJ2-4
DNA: TGCGCCAGCAGCGGGGGGACAGGAATAGGCATTCAGTACTTC
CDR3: CASSGGTGIGIQYF

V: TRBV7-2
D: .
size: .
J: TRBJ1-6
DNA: TGTGCCAGCAGCTTCGGGGGAAATGCTTCACCCCTCCACTTT
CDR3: CASSFGGNASPLHF

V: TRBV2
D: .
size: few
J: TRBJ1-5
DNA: TGTGCCAGCAGTGGGGATAAAGGGGCTCAGCCCCAGCATTTT
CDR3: CASSGDKGAQPQHF

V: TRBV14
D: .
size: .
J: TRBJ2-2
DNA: TGTGCCAGCAGCCAGCGAGCCGCCCTTAACACCGGGGAGCTGTTTTTT
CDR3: CASSQRAALNTGELFF

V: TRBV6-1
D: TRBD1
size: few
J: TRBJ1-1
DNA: TGTGCCAGCAGTGAAGGGCAGTGGCTGGGACAGCGAAACACTGAAGCTTTCTTT
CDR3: CASSEGQWLGQRNTEAFF

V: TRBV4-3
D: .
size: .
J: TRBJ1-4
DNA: TGCGCCAGCAGCCAAGATTCTTATGCAACTAATGAAAAACTGTTTTTT
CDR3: CASSQDSYATNEKLFF

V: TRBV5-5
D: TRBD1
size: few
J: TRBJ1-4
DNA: TGTGCCAGCAGCTTGACACAGGGGGCTGGAGAAAAACTGTTTTTT
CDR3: CASSLTQGAGEKLFF

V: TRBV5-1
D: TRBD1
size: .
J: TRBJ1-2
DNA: TGCGCCAGCAGCTTGATAACAGGGGGCGACTATGGCTACACCTTC
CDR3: CASSLITGGDYGYTF

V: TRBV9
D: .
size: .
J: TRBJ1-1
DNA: TGTGCCAGCACCCTGGACAGCATGAACACTGAAGCTTTCTTT
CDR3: CASTLDSMNTEAFF

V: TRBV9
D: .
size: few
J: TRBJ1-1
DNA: TGTGCCAGCAGCCCCAGGGGCTCAAACACTGAAGCTTTCTTT
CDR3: CASSPRGSNTEAFF

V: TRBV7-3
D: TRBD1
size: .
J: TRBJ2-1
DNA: TGTGCCAGCAGCCAGGACAGGGGTTCCTACAATGAGCAGTTCTTC
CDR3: CASSQDRGSYNEQFF

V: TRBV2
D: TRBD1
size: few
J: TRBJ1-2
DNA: TGTGCCAGCAGTCGGGACAGGACCCTTCCTGATGGCTACACCTTC
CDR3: CASSRDRTLPDGYTF

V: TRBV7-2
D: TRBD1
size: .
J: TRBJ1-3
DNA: TGTGCCAGCAGCTTAGTGGCAGGGGGAGGAGGAAACACCATATATTTT
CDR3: CASSLVAGGGGNTIYF

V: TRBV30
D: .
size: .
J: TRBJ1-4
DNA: TGTGCCTGGAGTTCCCCGGTGGGCGAAAAACTGTTTTTT
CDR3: CAWSSPVGEKLFF

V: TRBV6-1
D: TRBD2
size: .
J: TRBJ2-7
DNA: TGTGCCAGCGACTTGCTAGCGGGGAACCGCTACGAGCAGTACTTC
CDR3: CASDLLAGNRYEQYF

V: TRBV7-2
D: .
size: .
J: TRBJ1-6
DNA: TGTGCCAGCAGCCCGCACTCTACCACAGGCATGAATTCACCCCTCCACTTT
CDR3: CASSPHSTTGMNSPLHF

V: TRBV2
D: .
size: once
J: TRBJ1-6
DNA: TGTGCCAGCAGTGAAACAGGACCCCCGAATTCACCCCTCCACTTT
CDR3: CASSETGPPNSPLHF

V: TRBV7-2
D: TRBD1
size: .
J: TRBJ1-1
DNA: TGTGCCAGCAGCTCAGACAGGGTTGTCACTGAAGCTTTCTTT
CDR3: CASSSDRVVTEAFF

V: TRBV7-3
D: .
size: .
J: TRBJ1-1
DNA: TGTGCCAGCAGCTTAGACAGGAACACTGAAGCTTTCTTT
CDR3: CASSLDRNTEAFF

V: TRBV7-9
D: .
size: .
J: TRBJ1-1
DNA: TGTGCCAGCAGTTGGCTGCGAGGGAGGCCAGTGAACACTGAAGCTTTCTTT
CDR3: CASSWLRGRPVNTEAFF

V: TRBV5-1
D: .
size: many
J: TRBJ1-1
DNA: TGCGCCAGCAGCTTGGCTAACACTGAAGCTTTCTTT
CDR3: CASSLANTEAFF

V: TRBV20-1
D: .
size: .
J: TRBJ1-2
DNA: TGCAGTGCTAGATATACCGGGGTATACACCTTC
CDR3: CSARYTGVYTF

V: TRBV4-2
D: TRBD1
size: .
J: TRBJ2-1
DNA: TGTGCCAGCAGCCAAGGACAGGGGAATGAGCAGTTCTTC
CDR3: CASSQGQGNEQFF

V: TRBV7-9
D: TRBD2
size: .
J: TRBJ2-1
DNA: TGTGCCAGCATCGACGGACCTAGCGGGGTCTATGAGCAGTTCTTC
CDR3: CASIDGPSGVYEQFF

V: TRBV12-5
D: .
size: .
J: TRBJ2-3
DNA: TGTGCTAGTGGACACGGTGGACAGTCTAGCACAGATACGCAGTATTTT
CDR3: CASGHGGQSSTDTQYF

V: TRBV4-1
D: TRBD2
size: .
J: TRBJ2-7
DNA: TGCGCCAGCAGCCAAGGGACTAGCGCCGCCTACGAGCAGTACTTC
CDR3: CASSQGTSAAYEQYF

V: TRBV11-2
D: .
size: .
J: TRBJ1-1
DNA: TGTGCCAGCAGACTCACAGACAGCATTATGAACACTGAAGCTTTCTTT
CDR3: CASRLTDSIMNTEAFF

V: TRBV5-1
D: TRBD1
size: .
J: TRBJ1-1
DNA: TGCGCCAGCAGCCAGAGGGCCGGGACAGGGTTCAGTGAAGCTTTCTTT
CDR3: CASSQRAGTGFSEAFF

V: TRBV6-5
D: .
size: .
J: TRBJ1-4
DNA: TGTGCCAGCAGCGGGGGACTGGGAACTAATGAAAAACTGTTTTTT
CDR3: CASSGGLGTNEKLFF